The sequence of this T cell receptor beta chain was determined in a study of blood T cell dynamics during melanoma immunotherapy. The overall study: Patients with metastatic melanoma got pembrolizumab or nivolumab-ipilimumab as first-line care.

This CDR3 comprises 12 residues. Germline V lookup: CDR1 GTSNPN, CDR2 SVGIG (reference sequence). Trimming took 3 bases from V and 6 from J, leaving 11 bases between them. Each bulk PBMC sample had about 330 ng DNA loaded. This table comes from immunoSEQ multiplex PCR, and its TCRdb copy is limited to in-frame clones, with some not included. The sample gives approximately 7,000 clones, roughly 81% of which show up once; around 35% is in the top ten. This clone has just a few counts. Described time point: week 3, after first cycle of checkpoint inhibitor. One draw preceded checkpoint blockade; another followed its first cycle at week 3. Prior systemic cancer therapy, immunosuppressant use and other active malignancies excluded patients.

The chain has TRBV30 and TRBJ1-1; TRBD1 is a possible D gene (6 bases). The clonotype originates from a human donor with melanoma. Some clones in this sample may be carry-over from other donors' samples. The input for sequencing was blood, taken from a patient treated with checkpoint blockade. The CDR3 region is CAWRGTPPEAFF. CDR3 nucleotides: TGTGCCTGGAGGGGGACACCACCTGAAGCTTTCTTT.